The rows below give T cell receptor beta chains drawn from one sample of a study of T cell changes during pregnancy in multiple sclerosis. Profiled with immunoSEQ multiplex PCR; TCRdb holds only in-frame clones, not every one. The table shows 25,000 to 30,000 clones, with about 92% occurring only once. The sample consisted of CD4+ T cells from peripheral blood mononuclear cells, taken in the first trimester of pregnancy. These receptors all come from a female donor with multiple sclerosis, enrolled in a pregnancy study. Each CDR3 is given with its conserved first and last residue. D genes are given only for firm matches. Clone size is given for some rows only: seen once, a few or many times, or a class if the clone is expanded.

D,J,V,size,CDR3,DNA
.,TRBJ1-1,TRBV7-9,.,CASSSLLWNTEAFF,TGTGCCAGCAGCTCCCTTCTTTGGAACACTGAAGCTTTCTTT
.,TRBJ2-7,TRBV5-6,.,CASSLLVARGEQYF,TGTGCCAGCAGCTTATTGGTGGCTCGGGGGGAGCAGTACTTC
TRBD2,TRBJ2-3,TRBV5-4,.,CASSPSGGEDTQYF,TGTGCCAGCAGCCCTAGCGGGGGGGAAGATACGCAGTATTTT
TRBD1,TRBJ1-2,TRBV13,.,CASSILQGLPANYGYTF,TGTGCCAGCAGCATCCTACAGGGGCTACCTGCTAACTATGGCTACACCTTC
.,TRBJ1-6,TRBV28,.,CASSPPRNSPLHF,TGTGCCAGCAGTCCCCCCCGGAATTCACCCCTCCACTTT
TRBD1,TRBJ1-6,TRBV9,once,CASSVLDRADNSPLHF,TGTGCCAGCAGCGTCCTGGACAGGGCCGATAATTCACCCCTCCACTTT
.,TRBJ1-1,TRBV28,.,CASSLRTLTEAFF,TGTGCCAGCAGTTTAAGGACACTCACTGAAGCTTTCTTT
TRBD1,TRBJ2-3,TRBV9,.,CASSVQGASTDTQYF,TGTGCCAGCAGCGTTCAGGGGGCAAGCACAGATACGCAGTATTTT
TRBD1,TRBJ1-5,TRBV7-2,.,CASSLAIQGNQPQHF,TGTGCCAGCAGCTTAGCGATACAGGGGAATCAGCCCCAGCATTTT
TRBD1,TRBJ2-1,TRBV11-2,.,CASSIGQGSYNEQFF,TGTGCCAGCAGCATCGGACAGGGATCCTACAATGAGCAGTTCTTC
.,TRBJ1-4,TRBV2,.,CASNYLGPNEKLFF,TGTGCCAGCAACTATCTCGGCCCTAATGAAAAACTGTTTTTT
.,TRBJ1-4,TRBV5-6,.,CASTLTGDTNEKLFF,TGTGCCAGCACTTTGACGGGGGATACTAATGAAAAACTGTTTTTT
.,TRBJ2-7,TRBV11-2,.,CASSFSGLSSYEQYF,TGTGCCAGCAGCTTTTCAGGGCTTAGCTCCTACGAGCAGTACTTC
.,TRBJ2-2,TRBV7-9,.,CASSLRRDGELFF,TGTGCCAGCAGCTTACGGAGGGACGGGGAGCTGTTTTTT
.,TRBJ1-1,TRBV9,.,CARARGRNTEAFF,TGTGCCAGGGCGCGGGGGAGGAACACTGAAGCTTTCTTT
.,TRBJ2-2,TRBV11-3,once,CASSPDTFTGELFF,TGTGCCAGCAGCCCGGACACATTCACCGGGGAGCTGTTTTTT
.,TRBJ2-7,TRBV18,.,CASSPLSGDLSYEQYF,TGTGCCAGCTCACCACTCTCAGGGGATCTCTCCTACGAGCAGTACTTC
.,TRBJ1-4,TRBV7-3,.,CASSLRGGADEKLFF,TGTGCCAGCAGCTTAAGGGGGGGGGCTGATGAAAAACTGTTTTTT
TRBD1,TRBJ1-2,TRBV6-6,.,CASTQGAPPNYGYTF,TGTGCCAGCACCCAGGGGGCCCCCCCTAACTATGGCTACACCTTC
TRBD2,TRBJ2-3,TRBV9,.,CASSRRTSGGVADTQYF,TGTGCCAGCAGCCGGCGGACTAGCGGGGGGGTAGCAGATACGCAGTATTTT
TRBD1,TRBJ2-7,TRBV7-9,once,CASSRTGEGYEQYF,TGTGCCAGCAGCCGGACAGGGGAAGGCTACGAGCAGTACTTC
TRBD1,TRBJ2-1,TRBV7-3,.,CASSLHRGGNEQFF,TGTGCCAGCAGCCTTCACAGGGGCGGGAATGAGCAGTTCTTC
.,TRBJ1-3,TRBV7-3,.,CASSLIPGLNTIYF,TGTGCCAGCAGCTTAATACCAGGGTTAAACACCATATATTTT
TRBD1,TRBJ2-7,TRBV5-1,.,CASSSRQGASEQYF,TGCGCCAGCAGCTCCAGACAGGGGGCGAGTGAGCAGTACTTC
TRBD1,TRBJ1-1,TRBV19,.,CASSKGALLNTEAFF,TGTGCCAGTAGTAAGGGGGCCCTCTTGAACACTGAAGCTTTCTTT
TRBD1,TRBJ1-2,TRBV5-1,.,CASSESGQSYGYTF,TGCGCCAGCAGCGAGTCGGGACAGTCCTATGGCTACACCTTC
.,TRBJ1-5,TRBV30,.,CAWSFGENQPQHF,TGTGCCTGGAGTTTTGGAGAGAATCAGCCCCAGCATTTT
.,TRBJ1-1,TRBV4-2,few,CASSQDEGLRQHTEAFF,TGTGCCAGCAGCCAAGACGAGGGTCTCCGGCAACACACTGAAGCTTTCTTT
.,TRBJ1-1,TRBV5-1,.,CASSLGQDTEAFF,TGCGCCAGCAGCTTGGGTCAGGACACTGAAGCTTTCTTT
.,TRBJ1-2,TRBV28,.,CATSLPGGYTF,TGTGCCACTTCTCTGCCAGGGGGCTACACCTTC
.,TRBJ2-3,TRBV5-1,.,CASARTGSTDTQYF,TGCGCCAGCGCCCGCACAGGTAGCACAGATACGCAGTATTTT
.,TRBJ1-2,TRBV27,once,CASRLAYDRKGGYTF,TGTGCCAGCAGATTGGCCTATGACAGGAAGGGGGGCTACACCTTC
.,TRBJ1-1,TRBV21-1,.,CASSISQTREAFF,TGTGCCAGCAGCATTTCACAGACCAGGGAAGCTTTCTTT
TRBD1,TRBJ1-6,TRBV7-9,.,CASSFGTGDSPLHF,TGTGCCAGCAGCTTCGGGACAGGGGATTCACCCCTCCACTTT
.,TRBJ1-4,TRBV2,once,CASSRDHNEKLFF,TGTGCCAGCAGCAGGGATCATAATGAAAAACTGTTTTTT
.,TRBJ1-5,TRBV6-1,.,CASSPRGASNQPQHF,TGTGCCAGCAGTCCTCGGGGGGCCTCCAATCAGCCCCAGCATTTT
TRBD1,TRBJ1-3,TRBV18,.,CASSPGQRGNTIYF,TGTGCCAGCTCACCGGGACAGCGGGGAAACACCATATATTTT
.,TRBJ1-1,TRBV2,.,CASSSDPRLGEAFF,TGTGCCAGCAGCTCTGATCCTAGATTGGGTGAAGCTTTCTTT
.,TRBJ1-1,TRBV9,.,CASSAYRGVPGTEAFF,TGTGCCAGCAGCGCATACCGCGGCGTCCCGGGCACTGAAGCTTTCTTT
TRBD2,TRBJ2-5,TRBV4-3,.,CASSQEGTSGGAGETQYF,TGCGCCAGCAGCCAAGAAGGGACTAGCGGGGGGGCCGGAGAGACCCAGTACTTC
.,TRBJ2-1,TRBV6-1,.,CASSELGSSYNEQFF,TGTGCCAGCAGTGAGCTGGGGAGCTCCTACAATGAGCAGTTCTTC
.,TRBJ2-7,TRBV10-3,.,CANGRDTSGEQYF,TGTGCCAACGGACGGGACACTTCTGGGGAGCAGTACTTC
.,TRBJ2-7,TRBV5-1,once,CASSLEGFSYEQYF,TGCGCCAGCAGCTTGGAGGGGTTCTCCTACGAGCAGTACTTC
TRBD2,TRBJ2-1,TRBV2,.,CASSLSGGYNEQFF,TGTGCCAGCAGTCTGAGCGGGGGGTACAATGAGCAGTTCTTC
.,TRBJ1-1,TRBV5-5,.,CASSLAVREGAFF,TGTGCCAGCAGCTTGGCGGTCAGGGAGGGAGCTTTCTTT
.,TRBJ2-2,TRBV7-2,once,CASSYYSTGGELFF,TGTGCCAGCAGCTATTATTCGACAGGCGGGGAGCTGTTTTTT
TRBD1,TRBJ2-7,TRBV27,.,CASSFSDRGSYEQYF,TGTGCCAGCAGTTTTTCCGACAGGGGTTCCTACGAGCAGTACTTC
.,TRBJ2-5,TRBV9,.,CASSAGSGLGGWETQYF,TGTGCCAGCAGCGCAGGCAGCGGGTTGGGGGGTTGGGAGACCCAGTACTTC
TRBD1,TRBJ2-5,TRBV11-1,.,CASSHGTGGEETQYF,TGTGCCAGCAGCCACGGGACAGGAGGGGAAGAGACCCAGTACTTC
.,TRBJ1-2,TRBV28,few,CASSSPGRGSVYGYTF,TGTGCCAGCAGTTCCCCCGGGAGGGGGTCGGTCTATGGCTACACCTTC
.,TRBJ1-1,TRBV9,.,CASSVAISTEAFF,TGTGCCAGCAGCGTGGCCATAAGCACTGAAGCTTTCTTT
TRBD1,TRBJ1-2,TRBV4-2,.,CASSQGGQGSANYGYTF,TGTGCCAGCAGCCAAGGGGGACAGGGTTCAGCTAACTATGGCTACACCTTC
TRBD1,TRBJ2-7,TRBV10-2,.,CASSESRDRNYHEQYF,TGCGCCAGCAGTGAGTCGAGGGACAGGAATTATCACGAGCAGTACTTC
.,TRBJ2-2,TRBV5-1,.,CASSLSGAATGELFF,TGCGCCAGCAGCTTGTCAGGGGCTGCCACCGGGGAGCTGTTTTTT
.,TRBJ1-6,TRBV11-2,once,CASSLSPQAHSPLHF,TGTGCCAGCAGCTTATCCCCACAGGCACACTCACCCCTCCACTTT
.,TRBJ1-5,TRBV5-1,.,CASSLQGEGSEPQHF,TGCGCCAGCAGCTTGCAAGGTGAGGGCTCGGAGCCCCAGCATTTT
TRBD1,TRBJ1-6,TRBV5-1,.,CASSSSQGADNSPLHF,TGCGCCAGCAGCTCCAGCCAGGGGGCAGATAATTCACCCCTCCACTTT
.,TRBJ2-2,TRBV28,.,CASTRDTGELFF,TGTGCCAGCACCCGGGACACCGGGGAGCTGTTTTTT
.,TRBJ1-5,TRBV30,.,CAWSVGGGGGNQPQHF,TGTGCCTGGAGTGTAGGTGGCGGGGGAGGCAATCAGCCCCAGCATTTT